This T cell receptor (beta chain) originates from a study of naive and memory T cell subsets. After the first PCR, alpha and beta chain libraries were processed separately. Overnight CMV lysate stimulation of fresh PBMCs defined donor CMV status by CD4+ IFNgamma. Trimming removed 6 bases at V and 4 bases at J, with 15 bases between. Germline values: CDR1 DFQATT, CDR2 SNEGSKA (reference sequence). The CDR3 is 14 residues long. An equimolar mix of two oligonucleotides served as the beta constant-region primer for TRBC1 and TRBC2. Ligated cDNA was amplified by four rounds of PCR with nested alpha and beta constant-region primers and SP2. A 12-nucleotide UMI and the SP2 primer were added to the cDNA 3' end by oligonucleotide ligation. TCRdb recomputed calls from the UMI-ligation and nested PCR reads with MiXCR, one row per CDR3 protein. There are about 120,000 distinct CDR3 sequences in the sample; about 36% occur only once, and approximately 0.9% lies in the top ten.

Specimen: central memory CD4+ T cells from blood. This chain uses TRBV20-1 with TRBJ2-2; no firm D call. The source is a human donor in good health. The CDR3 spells CSAPNSLGTGELFF. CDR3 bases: TGCAGTGCACCGAACAGCTTGGGCACCGGGGAGCTGTTTTTT.